This T cell receptor beta chain was profiled in a study of OX40 agonist ivuxolimab in advanced cancers. Study in general: Mean age 60 years, range roughly 23 to 79; nearly 85% male. Study-wide points: Doses of 0.1 to 3.0 mg/kg were accompanied by clonal expansion of CD4+ and CD8+ blood T cells by week 6.

The CDR3 covers 15 residues. Trimming stripped 6 bases from V and 0 bases from J, with 14 bases between. Germline lookup yields CDR1 SEHNR and CDR2 FQNEAQ (reference sequence). TCRdb's table, derived via immunoSEQ multiplex PCR, lists solely in-frame clones and lacks some. The sample holds approximately 65,000 clones; roughly 80% are singletons and the top ten take 9.5% to 13%. Autoimmune disease history or systemic immunosuppression was exclusionary. Researchers took blood at baseline, on cycle 4 day 1, and on cycle 7 day 1. As for this clone: Its antigen is unidentified.

This clonotype was obtained from an adult with an advanced solid tumor such as melanoma, head and neck, liver or kidney cancer. The input for sequencing was CD4+ or CD8+ T cells sorted from blood, taken in a trial of the OX40 agonist ivuxolimab. This chain uses TRBV7-9 with TRBJ2-5; possible D gene TRBD2, 5 bases. Written as DNA, the CDR3 is TGTGCCAGCAGGGGGAGATGGGTGGACCAAGAGACCCAGTACTTC. This sequence encodes CASRGRWVDQETQYF.